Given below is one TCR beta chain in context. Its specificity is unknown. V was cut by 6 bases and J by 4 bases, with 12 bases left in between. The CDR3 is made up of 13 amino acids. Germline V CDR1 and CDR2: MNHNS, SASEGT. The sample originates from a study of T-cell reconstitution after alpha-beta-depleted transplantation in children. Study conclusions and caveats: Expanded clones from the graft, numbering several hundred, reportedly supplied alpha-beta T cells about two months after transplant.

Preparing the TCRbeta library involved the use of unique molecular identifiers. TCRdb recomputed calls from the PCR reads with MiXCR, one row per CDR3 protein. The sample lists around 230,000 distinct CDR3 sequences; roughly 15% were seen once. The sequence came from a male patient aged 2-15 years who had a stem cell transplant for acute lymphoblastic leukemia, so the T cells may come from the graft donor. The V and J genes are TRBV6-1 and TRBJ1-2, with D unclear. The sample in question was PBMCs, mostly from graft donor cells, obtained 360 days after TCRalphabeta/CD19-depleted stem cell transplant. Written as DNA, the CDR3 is TGTGCCAGCAGCCGGGTGGCAAGCTATGGCTACACCTTC. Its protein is CASSRVASYGYTF.